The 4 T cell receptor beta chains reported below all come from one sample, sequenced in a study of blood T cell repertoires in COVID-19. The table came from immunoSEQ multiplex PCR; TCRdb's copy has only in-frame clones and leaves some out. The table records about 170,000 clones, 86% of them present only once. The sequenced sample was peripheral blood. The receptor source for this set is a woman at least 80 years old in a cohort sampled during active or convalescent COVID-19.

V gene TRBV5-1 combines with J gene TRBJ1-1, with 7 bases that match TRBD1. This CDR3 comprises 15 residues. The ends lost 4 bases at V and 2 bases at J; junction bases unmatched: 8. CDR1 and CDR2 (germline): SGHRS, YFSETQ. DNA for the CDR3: TGCGCCAGCAGCGGCCTACAGGGGAGTAACACTGAAGCTTTCTTT. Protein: CASSGLQGSNTEAFF.

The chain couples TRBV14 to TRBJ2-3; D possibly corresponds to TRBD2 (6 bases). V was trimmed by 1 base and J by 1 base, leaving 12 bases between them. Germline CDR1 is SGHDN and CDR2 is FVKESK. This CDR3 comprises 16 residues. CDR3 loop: CASSQVASARTDTQYF. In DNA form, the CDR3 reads TGTGCCAGCAGCCAAGTGGCTAGCGCCCGCACAGATACGCAGTATTTT.

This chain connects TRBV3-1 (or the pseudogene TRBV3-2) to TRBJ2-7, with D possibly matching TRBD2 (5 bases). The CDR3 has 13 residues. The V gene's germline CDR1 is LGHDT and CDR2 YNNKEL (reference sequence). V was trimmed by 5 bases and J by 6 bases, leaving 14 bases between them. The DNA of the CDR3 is TGTGCCAGCAGCTACACTATACGGGGCGAGCAGTACGTC. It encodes CASSYTIRGEQYV.

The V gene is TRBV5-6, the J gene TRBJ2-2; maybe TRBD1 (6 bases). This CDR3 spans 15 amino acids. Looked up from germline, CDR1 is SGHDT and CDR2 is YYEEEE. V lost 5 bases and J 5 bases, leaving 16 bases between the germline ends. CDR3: CASSLGTRGTGELFF. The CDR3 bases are TGTGCCAGCAGTCTCGGGACGAGGGGGACCGGGGAGCTGTTTTTT.